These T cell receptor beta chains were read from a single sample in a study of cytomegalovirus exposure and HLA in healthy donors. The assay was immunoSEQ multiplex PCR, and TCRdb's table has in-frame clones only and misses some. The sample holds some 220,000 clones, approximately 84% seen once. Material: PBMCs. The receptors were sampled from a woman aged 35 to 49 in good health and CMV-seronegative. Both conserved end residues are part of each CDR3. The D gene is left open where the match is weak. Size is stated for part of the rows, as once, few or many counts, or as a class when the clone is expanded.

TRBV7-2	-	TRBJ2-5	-	TGTGCCAGCAGCTTAGAGCCGGGCTCGGGGGAGACCCAGTACTTC	CASSLEPGSGETQYF
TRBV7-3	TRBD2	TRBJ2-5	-	TGTGCCAGCAGCTCGTGGACTAGCGGGGAGGAGACCCAGTACTTC	CASSSWTSGEETQYF
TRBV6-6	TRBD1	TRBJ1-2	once	TGTGCCAGCAGTAGGGGACAGTCCTATGGCTACACCTTC	CASSRGQSYGYTF
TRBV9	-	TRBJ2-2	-	TGTGCCAGCAGCGTAGGTCGGGGGGCTTCGAACACCGGGGAGCTGTTTTTT	CASSVGRGASNTGELFF
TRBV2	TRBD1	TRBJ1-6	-	TGTGCCAGCAGTGATGGTAGGGGACAGGGGGATTCACCCCTCCACTTT	CASSDGRGQGDSPLHF
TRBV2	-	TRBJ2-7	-	TGTGCCAGCAGTGAAGTAGCTTTCTACGAGCAGTACTTC	CASSEVAFYEQYF
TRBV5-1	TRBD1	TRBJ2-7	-	TGCGCCAGCAGCTTGGGAGGACAGGGGGGCGAGCAGTACTTC	CASSLGGQGGEQYF
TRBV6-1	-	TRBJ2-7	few	TGTGCCAGCAGCGACCACAGGGCCACCTACGAGCAGTACTTC	CASSDHRATYEQYF
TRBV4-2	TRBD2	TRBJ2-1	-	TGTGCCAGCAGCCATGAGGGACTAGCGGGGACCGCGGGGCAGTTCTTC	CASSHEGLAGTAGQFF
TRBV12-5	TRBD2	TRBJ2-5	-	TGTGCTAGTGGTTTCAACCCAGGTAGCGGGGGGTCGGAGACCCAGTACTTC	CASGFNPGSGGSETQYF
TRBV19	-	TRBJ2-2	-	TGTGCCAGTAGTATCGGGTTCACCGGGGAGCTGTTTTTT	CASSIGFTGELFF
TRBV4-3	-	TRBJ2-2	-	TGCGCCAGCAGCCAAGAAGCCCACAGCGGCGGGGAGCTGTTTTTT	CASSQEAHSGGELFF
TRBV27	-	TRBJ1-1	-	TGTGCCAGCAGTTTCCGGGGGGGATACACTGAAGCTTTCTTT	CASSFRGGYTEAFF
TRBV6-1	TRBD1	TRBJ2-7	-	TGTGCCAGCAGCGCTGGGACAGCCCTCAACTACGAGCAGTACTTC	CASSAGTALNYEQYF
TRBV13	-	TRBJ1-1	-	TGTGCCAGCAGCTCGGGACTCCCAGGAAGGACTGAAGCTTTCTTT	CASSSGLPGRTEAFF
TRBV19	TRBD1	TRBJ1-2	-	TGTGCCAGTAGTACCCAGGGGGCAGGGTTCTATGGCTACACCTTC	CASSTQGAGFYGYTF
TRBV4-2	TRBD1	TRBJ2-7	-	TGTGCCAGCAGCCAAGATTGGGGGGGACAGGGCAGTTCCTACGAGCAGTACTTC	CASSQDWGGQGSSYEQYF
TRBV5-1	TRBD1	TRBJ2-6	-	TGCGCCAGCAGCCAGGACAGGTTCGGTGGGGCCAACGTCCTGACTTTC	CASSQDRFGGANVLTF
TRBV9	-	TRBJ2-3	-	TGTGCCAGCAGCGTACTTTCGGGGGGCATTACAGATACGCAGTATTTT	CASSVLSGGITDTQYF
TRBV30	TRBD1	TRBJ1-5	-	TGTGCCTGGAGTCCGGGACAGGGTAACTATCAGCCCCAGCATTTT	CAWSPGQGNYQPQHF
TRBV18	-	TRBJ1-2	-	TGTGCCAGCTCACGAGACAGACAAAACTATAGCTACACCTTC	CASSRDRQNYSYTF
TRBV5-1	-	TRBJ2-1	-	TGCGCCAGCGGCTGGGCAGGCTCCTACAATGAGCAGTTCTTC	CASGWAGSYNEQFF
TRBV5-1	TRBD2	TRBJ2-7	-	TGCGCCAGCAGCTTTGGGGCGGGGGAGTACGAGCAGTACTTC	CASSFGAGEYEQYF
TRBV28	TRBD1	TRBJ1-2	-	TGTGCCAGCAGTTTAGAGGGACAGGGGTATGGCTACACCTTC	CASSLEGQGYGYTF
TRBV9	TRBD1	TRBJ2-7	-	TGTGCCAGCAGCCAGACAGGGCACTCCTACGAGCAGTACTTC	CASSQTGHSYEQYF
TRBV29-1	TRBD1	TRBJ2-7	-	TGCAGCGTTGGCGGTCTCGGCGGGACAGGGAAATACGAGCAGTACTTC	CSVGGLGGTGKYEQYF
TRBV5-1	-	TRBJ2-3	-	TGCGCCAGCAGCTTGGCAGGGGTAGGCACAGATACGCAGTATTTT	CASSLAGVGTDTQYF
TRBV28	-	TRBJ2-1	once	TGTGCCAGCAGACACCTGGTTGCGGGATACAATGAGCAGTTCTTC	CASRHLVAGYNEQFF
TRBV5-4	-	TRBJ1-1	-	TGTGCCAGCAGCTTAGATATGTGGGGGCGGAACACTGAAGCTTTCTTT	CASSLDMWGRNTEAFF
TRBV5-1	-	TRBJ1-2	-	TGCGCCAGCAGCTTGGGGCTCGGAGGGGAAGGCTATGGCTACACCTTC	CASSLGLGGEGYGYTF
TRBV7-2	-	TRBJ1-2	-	TGTGCCAGCAGCTTATCGGGGGGCGCAACGAACTATGGCTACACCTTC	CASSLSGGATNYGYTF
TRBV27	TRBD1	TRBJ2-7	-	TGTGCCAGCAGGGACAGGACAGGGCCCCCCTACGAGCAGTACTTC	CASRDRTGPPYEQYF
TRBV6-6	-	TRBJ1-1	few	TGTGCCAGCAGCTTAGGGGATGGCACTGAAGCTTTCTTT	CASSLGDGTEAFF
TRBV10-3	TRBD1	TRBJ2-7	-	TGTGCCATCGGTCCCGGGACAGGGTTCTCCTACGAGCAGTACTTC	CAIGPGTGFSYEQYF
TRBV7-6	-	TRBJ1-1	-	TGTGCCAGCAGCCAAGGCGGTAACACTGAAGCTTTCTTT	CASSQGGNTEAFF
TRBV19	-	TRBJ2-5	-	TGTGCCAGTAGTTATCGCCAGGGGTTGAGAGAGACCCAGTACTTC	CASSYRQGLRETQYF
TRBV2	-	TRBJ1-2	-	TGTGCCAGCAGTGAAGCTGGGACTTACTATGGCTACACCTTC	CASSEAGTYYGYTF
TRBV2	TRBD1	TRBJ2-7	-	TGTGCCAGCATCCCGGGACAGGGACTTTACGAGCAGTACTTC	CASIPGQGLYEQYF
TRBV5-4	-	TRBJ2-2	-	TGTGCCAGCAGCTTGGGGACAACGAACACCGGGGAGCTGTTTTTT	CASSLGTTNTGELFF
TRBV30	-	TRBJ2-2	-	TGTGCCTGGAGTGTATCCAGGTACGATTACGCCGGGGAGCTGTTTTTT	CAWSVSRYDYAGELFF
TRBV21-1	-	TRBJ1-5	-	-	CASSKEVGQGNQPQHF
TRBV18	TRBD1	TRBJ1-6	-	TGTGCCAGCTCACTGGACAGGAGGAATTCACCCCTCCACTTT	CASSLDRRNSPLHF
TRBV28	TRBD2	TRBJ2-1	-	TGTGCCAGCAGTTTCCTGACTAGCGGGGGGGCCACTGAGCAGTTCTTC	CASSFLTSGGATEQFF
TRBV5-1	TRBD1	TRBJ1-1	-	TGCGCCAGCAGCAACCGGACAGGGAACACTGAAGCTTTCTTT	CASSNRTGNTEAFF
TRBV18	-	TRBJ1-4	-	TGTGCCAGCTCACCATCGGGTACTAATGAAAAACTGTTTTTT	CASSPSGTNEKLFF
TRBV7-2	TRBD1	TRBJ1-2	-	TGTGCCAGCAGCACCCGACAGGGCGTGAATGGCTACACCTTC	CASSTRQGVNGYTF
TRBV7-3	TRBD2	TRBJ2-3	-	TGTGCCAGCAGCCTCCAATCCGGGACTATCTTTGGCACAGATACGCAGTATTTT	CASSLQSGTIFGTDTQYF
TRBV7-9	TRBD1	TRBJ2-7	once	TGTGCCAGCAGCCGGGGACAGGGAAGTAAACTAGAGCAGTACTTC	CASSRGQGSKLEQYF
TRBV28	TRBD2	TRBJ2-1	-	TGTGCCAGCAGTCCCTTAGCGGGGGGAATATACAATGAGCAGTTCTTC	CASSPLAGGIYNEQFF
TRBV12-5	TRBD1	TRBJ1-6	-	TGTGCTAGTGATACGACAGGGCCCAATTCACCCCTCCACTTT	CASDTTGPNSPLHF
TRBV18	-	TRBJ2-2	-	TGTGCCAGCTCACCACCGGGGGGGCGGAACACCGGGGAGCTGTTTTTT	CASSPPGGRNTGELFF
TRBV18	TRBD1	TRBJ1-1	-	TGTGCCAGCTCACCAATTAGGGACAGGGACGGAGCTTTCTTT	CASSPIRDRDGAFF
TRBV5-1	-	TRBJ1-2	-	TGCGCCAGCAGCTTGGCCTTAACAGGGCCTGGCTACACCTTC	CASSLALTGPGYTF
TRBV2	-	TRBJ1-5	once	TGTGCCAGCGGCCCCTCGGGTAAGCCCCAGCATTTT	CASGPSGKPQHF